These T cell receptor beta chains were read from a single sample in a study of OX40 agonist ivuxolimab in advanced cancers. Assay: immunoSEQ multiplex PCR; the TCRdb copy retains only in-frame clones and omits some. Among about 74,000 clones, 88% were seen once, and the ten largest hold roughly 0.89%. The material sequenced was CD4+ or CD8+ T cells sorted from blood, taken in a trial of the OX40 agonist ivuxolimab. Receptors were obtained from an adult with an advanced solid tumor such as melanoma, head and neck, liver or kidney cancer. Both conserved end residues are part of each CDR3. The D gene is left open where the match is weak. Clone size is given for some rows only: seen once, a few or many times, or a class if the clone is expanded.

J,size,D,V,DNA,CDR3
TRBJ1-2,.,TRBD1,TRBV28,TGTGCCATCCGCGGGCAGGGGGCCTTCCGCGATGGCTACACCTTC,CAIRGQGAFRDGYTF
TRBJ2-3,.,.,TRBV6-5,TGTGCCAGCAGCTTAACTAGAAATGGCCCAGATACGCAGTATTTT,CASSLTRNGPDTQYF
TRBJ2-7,.,TRBD1,TRBV27,TGTGCCAGCAGTAAGTCCGGGACAGTGGGCTACGAGCAGTACTTC,CASSKSGTVGYEQYF
TRBJ2-1,.,.,TRBV6-1,TGTGCCAGCAGTGGAATGGGGCAAAGCTCCTACAATGAGCAGTTCTTC,CASSGMGQSSYNEQFF
TRBJ2-7,.,.,TRBV7-2,TGTGCCAGCAGCTTAGGCCCCCGTTCGCCCTACGAGCAGTACTTC,CASSLGPRSPYEQYF
TRBJ2-3,.,TRBD2,TRBV4-1,TGCGCCAGCAGCAACCCGGGACTAGCGGGAGTGAGGACTAGCACAGATACGCAGTATTTT,CASSNPGLAGVRTSTDTQYF
TRBJ2-7,.,.,TRBV10-3,TGTGCCATCAGTGAGTCCGGGACAATACTACCCGGCGAGCAGTACTTC,CAISESGTILPGEQYF
TRBJ2-7,.,TRBD2,TRBV10-3,TGTGCCATCAGTGACTTGAAGACTAGCGGGAGGTACGAGCAGTACTTC,CAISDLKTSGRYEQYF
TRBJ2-2,.,.,TRBV10-3,TGTGCCATCAGTGAGTCAGGGACCGGGGAGCTGTTTTTT,CAISESGTGELFF
TRBJ2-1,.,TRBD2,TRBV7-9,TGTGCCAGCAGCTTACGTCCAGCGGGGGCTGCCAGCTCCTACAATGAGCAGTTCTTC,CASSLRPAGAASSYNEQFF
TRBJ1-4,.,.,TRBV5-1,TGCGCCAGCAGCTTGGGTGGGGGCGGTGAAAAACTGTTTTTT,CASSLGGGGEKLFF
TRBJ1-6,.,TRBD1,TRBV27,TGTGCCAGCAGTTTCCGGGACAGGGCAAATTCACCCCTCCACTTT,CASSFRDRANSPLHF
TRBJ2-2,.,.,TRBV6-1,TGTGCCAGCAGTGAAATGCGGGCCGGGGAGCTGTTTTTT,CASSEMRAGELFF
TRBJ2-7,.,.,TRBV5-4,TGTGCCAGCAGCTCGTTACCCTCCGGGGAGCAGTACTTC,CASSSLPSGEQYF
TRBJ2-3,once,.,TRBV2,TGTGCCAGCAGCCGTAGAAGGAGTAGGGATACGCAGTATTTT,CASSRRRSRDTQYF
TRBJ2-3,.,TRBD2,TRBV7-2,TGTGCCAGCAGCCTTACTAGCGGGAGCTCAGATACGCAGTATTTT,CASSLTSGSSDTQYF
TRBJ1-5,few,.,TRBV28,TGTGCCAGCAGCCCCGCCCAAGGGAACAATCAGCCCCAGCATTTT,CASSPAQGNNQPQHF
TRBJ2-1,.,TRBD2,TRBV18,TGTGCCAGCTCATCCCTCCCCCCGCTGGCGGGAGGCGGCAATGAGCAGTTCTTC,CASSSLPPLAGGGNEQFF
TRBJ2-7,.,TRBD2,TRBV18,TGTGCCAGCTCACCAATCGCTATTAGCGGGAGAGTCAACGAGCAGTACTTC,CASSPIAISGRVNEQYF
TRBJ2-1,.,TRBD2,TRBV5-1,TGCGCCAGCAGCTTGACTAGTGGGGTAGCGGGAGTGGGAGAGCAGTTCTTC,CASSLTSGVAGVGEQFF
TRBJ2-1,.,.,TRBV7-7,TGTGCCAGCAGCTTAGCGGAGGGAACGCAGCAGTTCTTC,CASSLAEGTQQFF
TRBJ2-1,.,TRBD1,TRBV9,TGTGCCAGCAGCGTAGCAGGACAGGAGTACAATGAGCAGTTCTTC,CASSVAGQEYNEQFF
TRBJ1-4,.,TRBD1,TRBV28,TGTGCCAGCAACTTCCCAGGGGGCAGGAATGAAAAACTGTTTTTT,CASNFPGGRNEKLFF
TRBJ2-7,few,.,TRBV7-9,TGTGCCAGCAGCTTACAGGGCTACGAGCAGTACTTC,CASSLQGYEQYF
TRBJ2-1,.,TRBD1,TRBV30,TGTGCCTGGAGTGGCGGACAGGGCTCCTACAATGAGCAGTTCTTC,CAWSGGQGSYNEQFF
TRBJ1-5,.,TRBD1,TRBV6-5,TGTGCCAGCAGTCCCGACAGGGTCAATCAGCCCCAGCATTTT,CASSPDRVNQPQHF
TRBJ1-3,.,.,TRBV6-5,TGTGCCAGCAGTTACCGGGGGCCTGGAAACACCATATATTTT,CASSYRGPGNTIYF
TRBJ2-1,.,.,TRBV29-1,TGCAGCGTTCGAGGGGGGTTGAGGACCTACAATGAGCAGTTCTTC,CSVRGGLRTYNEQFF
TRBJ1-1,.,TRBD1,TRBV6-4,TGTGCCAGCAGTAAGACAGGGTTGAACACTGAAGCTTTCTTT,CASSKTGLNTEAFF
TRBJ2-1,.,TRBD2,TRBV5-1,TGCGCCAGCAGCTTCACTAGCGGGAGTCCGAGTGAGCAGTTCTTC,CASSFTSGSPSEQFF
TRBJ1-5,.,.,TRBV7-2,TGTGCCAGCAGCTTCTGGATCGATCAGCCCCAGCATTTT,CASSFWIDQPQHF
TRBJ1-5,.,.,TRBV19,TGTGCCAGTAGTATTCCTGGCAATCAGCCCCAGCATTTT,CASSIPGNQPQHF
TRBJ2-7,once,.,TRBV29-1,TGCAGCGTCGGGGGCGGGACGGGAAGCTCCTACGAGCAGTACTTC,CSVGGGTGSSYEQYF
TRBJ2-1,.,TRBD2,TRBV25-1,TGTGCCAGCAGTAGCGGGGGCTACAATGAGCAGTTCTTC,CASSSGGYNEQFF
TRBJ1-1,.,.,TRBV10-3,TGTGCCATCAGTGAGTCGAACCTCTTTGGGACTGAAGCTTTCTTT,CAISESNLFGTEAFF
TRBJ1-3,once,.,TRBV28,TGTGCCAGCCCCCCTCCGGGGAGCTCTGGAAACACCATATATTTT,CASPPPGSSGNTIYF
TRBJ2-3,once,.,TRBV19,TGTGCCAGTAGTCTGGGTTCGAGCACAGATACGCAGTATTTT,CASSLGSSTDTQYF
TRBJ1-1,.,TRBD1,TRBV5-4,TGTGCCAGCAGCCGGGACAGGCCGAACACTGAAGCTTTCTTT,CASSRDRPNTEAFF
TRBJ2-5,.,TRBD1,TRBV29-1,TGCAGCGTTACCTCAGACAGGGGCGGGGAGACCCAGTACTTC,CSVTSDRGGETQYF
TRBJ2-1,.,TRBD2,TRBV4-1,TGCGCCAGCAGCCCCTGGACTAGCGGGAGGTATGAGCAGTTCTTC,CASSPWTSGRYEQFF
TRBJ2-3,.,.,TRBV19,TGTGCCAGTAGTATAGCGGCGGGGCCCAGCACAGATACGCAGTATTTT,CASSIAAGPSTDTQYF
TRBJ2-1,.,.,TRBV6-4,TGTGCCAGCAGTGAGTCAGGGGCGAGAGGGCAGTTCTTC,CASSESGARGQFF
TRBJ2-5,.,.,TRBV7-2,TGTGCCAGCAGCTCGTTGGACCTTCGGGAGACCCAGTACTTC,CASSSLDLRETQYF
TRBJ2-7,.,TRBD2,TRBV6-5,TGTGCCAGCAGTTACGTAGCGGGACGAGCCTACGAGCAGTACTTC,CASSYVAGRAYEQYF
TRBJ1-2,once,TRBD1,TRBV6-1,TGTGCCAGCAGGGGATTACAGGGGGCGTTCGATGGCTACACCTTC,CASRGLQGAFDGYTF
TRBJ1-2,few,.,TRBV29-1,TGCAGCGTTGAAGGGGGCGGGGGTGGCTACACCTTC,CSVEGGGGGYTF
TRBJ1-5,.,.,TRBV28,TGTGCCAGCAGTCCGGGACCTGGTGGGGGAGAAAGCAATCAGCCCCAGCATTTT,CASSPGPGGGESNQPQHF